The 30 T cell receptor beta chains in this list originate from one sample, sequenced in a study of identical twins. TCRdb called the 5' RACE reads again in MiXCR, with one record for every CDR3 protein. This sample has 510,000 or so distinct CDR3 sequences, with about 15% found just once. This sample also appeared in a second study, on yellow fever vaccine responses in identical twins.

Sequencing used CD4+ T cells sorted from blood. Source of these receptors: a woman between 18 and 29 years old in good health.

This sequence joins TRBV25-1 and TRBJ1-2; 10 bases map to TRBD1. CDR3 length equals 15 residues. Germline CDR1 MGHDK, CDR2 SYGVNS. V was pared by 6 bases and J by 7 bases, with 11 bases of the junction left unmatched. The CDR3 bases are TGTGCCAGCAGGACGTCCGGGACAGGGGATGGTGGCTACACCTTC. This translates into CASRTSGTGDGGYTF.

The chain employs TRBV7-3 and TRBJ2-1, with 11 nucleotides matching TRBD2. The CDR3 totals 19 residues. V was pared by 11 bases and J by 0 bases, with 18 bases of the junction left unmatched. Germline V CDR1 and CDR2: SGHTA, FQGTGA. The CDR3 DNA is TGTGCCTTCTGTCCCACGACTAGCGGGAACGCGGCCTCCTACAATGAGCAGTTCTTC. Its protein product is CAFCPTTSGNAASYNEQFF.

This clonotype has just a few counts. The rearrangement joins TRBV7-9 to TRBJ2-1; possibly TRBD1 or TRBD2 for D (5 bases each). The CDR3 is made up of 15 amino acids. Looked up from germline, CDR1 is SEHNR and CDR2 is FQNEAQ (reference sequence). V shed 5 bases and J shed 6 bases, with 17 bases lying between them. The CDR3 protein is CASSPTRGLGNEQFF. In DNA, the CDR3 is TGTGCCAGCAGCCCTACTAGGGGCCTGGGCAATGAGCAGTTCTTC. Drawing the rest from reference TRBV7-9 and TRBJ2-1, the complete variable domain is DTGVSQNPRHKITKRGQNVTFRCDPISEHNRLYWYRQTLGQGPEFLTYFQNEAQLEKSRLLSDRFSAERPKGSFSTLEIQRTEQGDSAMYLCASSPTRGLGNEQFFGPGTRLTVL.

V is TRBV6-1 and J is TRBJ2-1, with 9 bases that match TRBD2. This CDR3 is 15 amino acids long. V lost 7 bases, J lost 5 bases, and 9 bases stayed unmatched. The germline V gene has CDR1 MNHNS and CDR2 SASEGT. CDR3 DNA sequence: TGTGCCAGCAATCCCGGGCGGGGGGGCCACAATGAGCAGTTCTTC. This gives the protein CASNPGRGGHNEQFF.

The chain carries TRBV7-9 and TRBJ1-1, with D tentatively TRBD1 (5 bases). CDR3 length equals 15 residues. The V gene's germline CDR1 is SEHNR and CDR2 FQNEAQ (reference sequence). The V end lost 5 bases, the J end lost 0 bases, and 13 bases lay between the germline ends. The CDR3 sequence: CASSPPRGVNTEAFF. As DNA, the CDR3 is TGTGCCAGCAGCCCACCGAGAGGGGTGAACACTGAAGCTTTCTTT.

This clonotype was counted a few times. The chain has TRBV11-2 and TRBJ1-5; 8 bases fit TRBD1. This CDR3 spans 15 amino acids. CDR1 and CDR2 (germline): SGHAT, FQNNGV. With 6 bases clipped from V and 6 bases from J, the junction kept 10 bases outside the gene matches. The CDR3 protein is CASSLGQGAVQPQHF. In DNA form, the CDR3 reads TGTGCCAGCAGTCTTGGGCAGGGGGCGGTTCAGCCCCAGCATTTT.

CDR3 DNA: TGTGCCAGCAGGGCAAGCGGGGGGGCCCGAGAGCAGTTCTTC. Protein: CASRASGGAREQFF. The chain employs TRBV12-3 or TRBV12-4 and TRBJ2-1; 10 bases match TRBD2. Trimming at V came to 6 bases and at J to 10 bases, leaving 9 bases not matched to a gene. CDR3 length equals 14 residues.

At least ten counts were recorded for this clonotype. Here the CDR3 DNA reads TGTGCCAGCAGCTCGCGGGACCTTATGAATGAGCAGTTCTTC. Its translation is CASSSRDLMNEQFF. The chain employs TRBV11-2 and TRBJ2-1; tentatively, D is TRBD2 (6 bases). This CDR3 has 14 residues. Deletions cut 4 bases from V and 7 bases from J, with 14 bases between. The germline gives CDR1 SGHAT, CDR2 FQNNGV.

The rearrangement links TRBV24-1 to TRBJ1-1; D is possibly TRBD1 (6 bases). This CDR3 is 13 amino acids long. Germline V gene data show CDR1 as KGHDR and CDR2 as SFDVKD. V was clipped by 4 bases and J by 8 bases, with 13 bases between them. DNA of the CDR3: TGTGCCACCAGTGAAACAGGGTTCTCGGAAGCTTTCTTT. The encoded protein is CATSETGFSEAFF.

This sequence joins TRBV5-6 and TRBJ2-3; possible D gene TRBD2, 5 bases. The V and J ends lost 0 bases and 0 bases respectively, with 8 bases between them. The CDR3 contains 15 residues. The germline CDR1 and CDR2 sequences are SGHDT and YYEEEE. Here the CDR3 reads CASSLDTGSTDTQYF. In DNA, the CDR3 is TGTGCCAGCAGCTTGGACACGGGAAGCACAGATACGCAGTATTTT. The complete variable domain, with remaining parts taken from reference TRBV5-6 and TRBJ2-3, reads DAGVTQSPTHLIKTRGQQVTLRCSPKSGHDTVSWYQQALGQGPQFIFQYYEEEERQRGNFPDRFSGHQFPNYSSELNVNALLLGDSALYLCASSLDTGSTDTQYFGPGTRLTVL.

This clonotype was recorded at least ten times. V and J are TRBV12-3 or TRBV12-4 and TRBJ1-1; D gene unclear. Trimming shortened V by 3 bases and J by 1 base, and 3 bases separated the two germline ends. There are 12 residues in the CDR3. The chain's CDR3 is CASSFSNTEAFF. CDR3 coding DNA: TGTGCCAGCAGTTTTTCGAACACTGAAGCTTTCTTT.

The V and J genes are TRBV4-1 and TRBJ2-3; weak D call: TRBD2 (6 bases). The germline CDR1 and CDR2 sequences are MGHRA and YSYEKL. Trimming cost V 4 bases and J 1 base, with 12 bases left between them. CDR3 size: 15 residues. The DNA of the CDR3 is TGCGCCAGCAGCCGGGGGGTCAGGGGCACAGATACGCAGTATTTT. Protein product: CASSRGVRGTDTQYF.

This clonotype was observed at least ten times. The chain employs TRBV29-1 and TRBJ1-1, with a possible D match to TRBD1 (6 bases). Germline CDR1 SQVTM, CDR2 ANQGSEA. Trimming removed 3 bases from V and 5 bases from J, with 13 bases in between. The CDR3 runs 13 residues. For the CDR3, the DNA is TGCAGCGTTGATGGGGGCTTGCGGACTGAAGCTTTCTTT. As protein: CSVDGGLRTEAFF.

This clonotype occurred a few times. The CDR3 DNA reads TGTGCCAGCAGTTACGGGAGGGGGAACTATGGCTACACCTTC. Translated, it gives CASSYGRGNYGYTF. V usage is TRBV6-5 and J usage is TRBJ1-2, with D perhaps matching TRBD1 (6 bases). CDR3 length: 14 residues. CDR1 MNHEY and CDR2 SVGAGI come from the germline V gene. Deletions cut 2 bases from V and 2 bases from J, with 9 bases between.

This clonotype has just a few counts. This sequence joins TRBV29-1 and TRBJ2-7, with D maybe TRBD1 (5 bases). CDR1 is SQVTM and CDR2 is ANQGSEA in the germline V gene. V was pared by 4 bases and J by 1 base, with 11 bases between. The CDR3 spans 13 residues. For the CDR3, the DNA is TGCAGCGTTGGGGCAGGGCGATCCTACGAGCAGTACTTC. It encodes CSVGAGRSYEQYF.

The chain has TRBV10-3 and TRBJ1-1, with D unresolved. This CDR3 is built from 14 residues. The V end was cut by 2 bases, the J end by 4 bases, with 11 bases between. Germline-derived CDR1 and CDR2 are ENHRY and SYGVKD. CDR3 DNA sequence: TGTGCCATCAGTGAGGGCTCCGGTATCACTGAAGCTTTCTTT. It yields the protein CAISEGSGITEAFF.

The rearrangement uses TRBV11-2 and TRBJ2-3; 11 nucleotides match TRBD2. This CDR3 region has 17 residues. The trim removed 5 bases at V and 2 bases at J, leaving 9 bases unmatched. Germline CDR1 is SGHAT and CDR2 is FQNNGV. In nucleotides, the CDR3 is TGTGCCAGCAGCACAGGAGCTAGCGGGGGGAACACAGATACGCAGTATTTT. This sequence encodes CASSTGASGGNTDTQYF.

In its sample, this clonotype was seen a few times. V usage is TRBV6-5 and J usage is TRBJ1-6, with D perhaps TRBD1 (5 bases). CDR1 and CDR2 from the germline V gene are MNHEY and SVGAGI. This CDR3 region has 12 residues. Trimming removed 2 bases from V and 10 bases from J, with 6 bases in between. The CDR3 nucleotides read TGTGCCAGCAGTTACGGGGGATCACCCCTCCACTTT. Protein: CASSYGGSPLHF.

The J gene is TRBJ2-7, the V gene TRBV6-1; tentative D call: TRBD2 (6 bases). This CDR3 is 17 amino acids long. From germline, CDR1 is MNHNS and CDR2 SASEGT. Trimming stripped 8 bases from V and 0 bases from J, with 23 bases between. The CDR3 region has the DNA TGTGCCAGCTCCCGGGGGTGGGACCTCTTCGGCTCCTACGAGCAGTACGTC. Encoded protein: CASSRGWDLFGSYEQYV.

The chain links TRBV9 to TRBJ2-1, with unresolved D. Germline V gives CDR1 SGDLS, CDR2 YYNGEE. The CDR3 spans 15 residues. Deletions cut 4 bases from V and 0 bases from J, with 11 bases between. The CDR3 region is CASSLHPGSYNEQFF. Written as DNA, the CDR3 is TGTGCCAGCAGCCTCCACCCTGGCTCCTACAATGAGCAGTTCTTC.

The chain joins TRBV5-1 to TRBJ2-2; D is uncertain. V was clipped by 0 bases and J by 6 bases, with 18 bases between them. The CDR3 has 17 residues. Looked up from germline, CDR1 is SGHRS and CDR2 is YFSETQ. The CDR3 here is CASSLVGWQVPSGELFF. CDR3 in DNA: TGCGCCAGCAGCTTGGTTGGGTGGCAGGTTCCATCCGGGGAGCTGTTTTTT.

This clonotype has only a few counts. This chain links TRBV12-3 or TRBV12-4 with TRBJ2-1; 9 bases fit TRBD2. The V segment lost 4 bases and the J segment 4 bases; nucleotides outside the gene matches: 5. This CDR3 contains 15 residues. The CDR3 DNA follows: TGTGCCAGCAGTTCTAGCGGGGCGGTATACAATGAGCAGTTCTTC. It yields the protein CASSSSGAVYNEQFF.

The J gene is TRBJ2-5, the V gene TRBV6-1; 7 bases line up with TRBD2. This CDR3 region has 13 residues. From germline, CDR1 is MNHNS and CDR2 SASEGT. Unmatched junction bases numbered 5, after V lost 5 bases and J lost 5 bases. The chain's CDR3 is CASSRSGKETQYF. The CDR3 DNA sequence: TGTGCCAGCAGTAGGAGCGGGAAGGAGACCCAGTACTTC.

This clonotype was recorded a few times. V and J are TRBV6-1 and TRBJ1-1, with D hard to call. The ends were cut back, 7 bases at V and 1 base at J, with 13 bases in the middle. CDR3 length: 14 amino acids. Germline loops: CDR1 MNHNS, CDR2 SASEGT. The CDR3 sequence is CASNDGRTNTEAFF. The CDR3 coding sequence is TGTGCCAGCAACGATGGAAGGACGAACACTGAAGCTTTCTTT.

Many counts were recorded for this clonotype. This chain connects TRBV12-3 or TRBV12-4 to TRBJ2-3; perhaps TRBD2 as D (6 bases). This CDR3 region has 15 residues. Trimming pared 0 bases from V and 3 bases from J, leaving 10 bases between. This CDR3 reads CASSLAGGRTDTQYF. CDR3 sequence (DNA): TGTGCCAGCAGTTTAGCGGGAGGACGGACAGATACGCAGTATTTT.

This clonotype has just a few counts. The chain carries TRBV7-8 and TRBJ2-1; 8 bases are a match to TRBD1. Germline assignment: CDR1 SGHVS and CDR2 FQNEAQ. V lost 3 bases to trimming and J lost 6 bases; unmatched junction nucleotides: 10. The CDR3 is 16 residues long. The chain's CDR3 is CASSFLGQGASNEQFF. Here the CDR3 DNA reads TGTGCCAGCAGCTTTCTAGGACAGGGCGCCAGCAATGAGCAGTTCTTC.

The V gene is TRBV29-1, the J gene TRBJ2-1; the match to TRBD2 covers 9 bases. V was clipped by 0 bases and J by 12 bases; unmatched bases: 15. Germline assignment: CDR1 SQVTM and CDR2 ANQGSEA. The CDR3 loop spans 16 amino acids. DNA of the CDR3: TGCAGCGTTGAAGACCCACTAGCGGGCCAACGGCCCCTGCAGTTCTTC. Residues: CSVEDPLAGQRPLQFF.

The V gene is TRBV6-1, the J gene TRBJ1-1; D unresolved. The CDR3 covers 14 residues. Germline CDR1 MNHNS, CDR2 SASEGT. The V end lost 6 bases, the J end lost 0 bases, and 11 bases lay between the germline ends. The CDR3 DNA is TGTGCCAGCAGACGGACGGTTTTGAACACTGAAGCTTTCTTT. Translated, it gives CASRRTVLNTEAFF.

This chain links TRBV14 with TRBJ1-5, with TRBD1 identical over 7 bases. Germline lookup yields CDR1 SGHDN and CDR2 FVKESK. The length of the CDR3 is 17 residues. Losses at the gene ends were 4 bases for V and 0 bases for J; bases not matched to a gene: 9. The CDR3 loop is CASSRDRDAISNQPQHF. CDR3 DNA: TGTGCCAGCAGCCGAGACAGGGACGCAATTAGCAATCAGCCCCAGCATTTT.

The V gene is TRBV5-1, the J gene TRBJ2-1, with 10 bases aligning to TRBD2. The CDR3 sequence is 16 residues long. The V gene's germline CDR1 is SGHRS and CDR2 YFSETQ. J lost 6 bases, V lost 0 bases, and 6 bases had no gene match. The CDR3 DNA reads TGCGCCAGCAGCTTGGTGATGGCTAGCGGGAGCAATGAGCAGTTCTTC. Amino acids: CASSLVMASGSNEQFF. The full variable domain, completed using reference TRBV5-1 and TRBJ2-1, is KAGVTQTPRYLIKTRGQQVTLSCSPISGHRSVSWYQQTPGQGLQFLFEYFSETQRNKGNFPGRFSGRQFSNSRSEMNVSTLELGDSALYLCASSLVMASGSNEQFFGPGTRLTVL.